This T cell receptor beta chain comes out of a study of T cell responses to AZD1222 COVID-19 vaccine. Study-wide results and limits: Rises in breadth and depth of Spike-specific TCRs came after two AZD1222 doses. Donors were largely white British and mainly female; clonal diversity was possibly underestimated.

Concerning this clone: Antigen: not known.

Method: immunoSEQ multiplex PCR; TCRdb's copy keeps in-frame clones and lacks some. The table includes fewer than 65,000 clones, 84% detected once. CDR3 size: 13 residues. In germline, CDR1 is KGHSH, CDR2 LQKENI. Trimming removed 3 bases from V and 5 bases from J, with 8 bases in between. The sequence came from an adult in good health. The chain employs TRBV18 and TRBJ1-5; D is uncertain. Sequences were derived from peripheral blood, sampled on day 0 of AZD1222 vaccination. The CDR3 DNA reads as TGTGCCAGCTCACCGAATAAGGATCAGCCCCAGCATTTT. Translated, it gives CASSPNKDQPQHF.